The 16 T cell receptor beta chains listed next were all sequenced from one sample in a study of shared clonotypes between healthy human individuals. The assay was immunoSEQ multiplex PCR, and TCRdb's table has in-frame clones only and misses some. Here the sample spans 2,500,000 or so clones, roughly 93% being singletons. The sequencing sample was made of naive CD4+ T cells from PBMCs. Subset denoted: CD45RA+ positively selected. The receptors originated from a young man in good health. Some clones in this sample may be carry-over from other donors' samples.

The chain combines TRBV30 with TRBJ1-1; D is unclear. From germline, CDR1 is GTSNPN and CDR2 SVGIG (reference sequence). Trimming took off 2 bases at V and 1 base at J, with 8 bases between the two ends. The CDR3 has 13 amino acids. DNA for the CDR3: TGTGCCTGGAGTTTAACACAGAACACTGAAGCTTTCTTT. Translation gives CAWSLTQNTEAFF.

The rearrangement uses TRBV6-1 and TRBJ1-5; D ambiguous. V was cut by 2 bases and J by 0 bases, with 5 bases left in between. The CDR3 runs 14 residues. Germline CDR1 is MNHNS and CDR2 is SASEGT. The DNA of the CDR3 is TGTGCCAGCAGTGAAATGCCTAGCAATCAGCCCCAGCATTTT. Translated, it gives CASSEMPSNQPQHF.

This clone was seen only once. This sequence joins TRBV6-6 and TRBJ1-5, with a possible D match to TRBD1 (6 bases). Germline-derived CDR1 and CDR2 are MNHNY and SVGAGI (reference sequence). The CDR3 runs to 13 residues. V was pared by 6 bases and J by 4 bases, with 10 bases between. The CDR3 protein is CASSRQANQPQHF. In DNA form, the CDR3 reads TGTGCCAGCAGCAGACAGGCAAATCAGCCCCAGCATTTT.

For this clone: Other DNA variants within this sample encode the same CDR3. The V gene is TRBV6-5, the J gene TRBJ1-1; possibly TRBD1 for D (6 bases). The V end was cut by 6 bases, the J end by 0 bases, with 11 bases between. CDR1 is MNHEY, CDR2 SVGAGI, per germline. The CDR3 sequence is 14 residues long. The CDR3 reads CASSPGTLNTEAFF. The CDR3 bases are TGTGCCAGCAGCCCCGGGACATTGAACACTGAAGCTTTCTTT.

The chain has TRBV5-1 and TRBJ2-2; D not resolved. V lost 4 bases to trimming and J lost 4 bases, with 8 bases between them. The CDR3 spans 13 residues. The germline CDR1 and CDR2 sequences are SGHRS and YFSETQ. Here the CDR3 DNA reads TGCGCCAGCAGCGGGTATACCACCGGGGAGCTGTTTTTT. It yields the protein CASSGYTTGELFF.

Details on this clone: The sample has other DNA sequences that encode this CDR3 too. The chain uses TRBV5-1 and TRBJ2-1, with D perhaps TRBD2 (5 bases). Looked up from germline, CDR1 is SGHRS and CDR2 is YFSETQ. The CDR3 covers 14 residues. V was shortened by 0 bases and J by 6 bases, with 10 bases between the two germline ends. CDR3 residues: CASSLGSLANEQFF. CDR3 DNA: TGCGCCAGCAGCTTGGGTTCGCTAGCCAATGAGCAGTTCTTC.

Here the CDR3 reads CASRSAGNTGELFF. The CDR3 region has the DNA TGTGCCAGCAGGTCGGCAGGGAACACCGGGGAGCTGTTTTTT. This chain joins TRBV27 and TRBJ2-2, with unresolved D. Deletions cut 6 bases from V and 1 base from J, with 9 bases between. Per germline, CDR1 MNHEY and CDR2 SMNVEV (reference sequence). The length of the CDR3 is 14 residues.

The rearrangement uses TRBV7-3 and TRBJ1-3; no firm D call. Germline V gene sequence: CDR1 SGHTA, CDR2 FQGTGA. The CDR3 length is 15 residues. V lost 1 base, J lost 4 bases, and 11 bases lay in between. CDR3 coding DNA: TGTGCCAGCAGCTTAAGGTCCGGGTCCGGAAACACCATATATTTT. This gives the protein CASSLRSGSGNTIYF.

This clone was recorded once. Distinct nucleotide sequences in the sample also encode this CDR3. The rearrangement links TRBV25-1 to TRBJ1-3; D perhaps matches TRBD1 (5 bases). This CDR3 contains 15 residues. In germline, CDR1 is MGHDK, CDR2 SYGVNS. Trimming took 1 base from V and 0 from J, leaving 7 bases between them. CDR3 region: CASSESGASGNTIYF. DNA of the CDR3: TGTGCCAGCAGTGAATCCGGGGCCTCTGGAAACACCATATATTTT.

The chain uses TRBV28 and TRBJ1-5, with TRBD1 identical over 9 bases. This CDR3 has 14 amino acids. J lost 6 bases, V lost 4 bases, and 4 bases had no gene match. From germline, CDR1 is MDHEN and CDR2 SYDVKM. DNA of the CDR3: TGTGCCAGCAGTTGGACAGGGGTGGGTCAGCCCCAGCATTTT. Its protein is CASSWTGVGQPQHF.

The chain is built from TRBV11-2 and TRBJ2-3; D may be TRBD2 (6 bases). V was shortened by 4 bases and J by 5 bases, with 16 bases between the two germline ends. The CDR3 sequence is 15 residues long. The germline V gene encodes CDR1 SGHAT and CDR2 FQNNGV. CDR3 sequence reads: CASSSPVGGRDTQYF. The CDR3 nucleotides are TGTGCCAGCAGCTCCCCTGTCGGAGGGCGAGATACGCAGTATTTT.

DNA of the CDR3: TGTGCCAGTAGTATCCGGACTAGCGGGACCTCCTACAATGAGCAGTTCTTC. As protein: CASSIRTSGTSYNEQFF. V usage is TRBV19 and J usage is TRBJ2-1; TRBD2 matches 12 bases. The CDR3 is 17 residues long. The V gene's germline CDR1 is LNHDA and CDR2 SQIVND (reference sequence). V was pared by 3 bases and J by 0 bases, with 3 bases of the junction left unmatched.

The chain employs TRBV28 and TRBJ2-5; 9 nucleotides match TRBD1. The CDR3 is made up of 15 amino acids. The J segment lost 7 bases and the V segment lost 5 bases, leaving 11 bases of the junction unmatched. Germline values: CDR1 MDHEN, CDR2 SYDVKM. The CDR3 sequence: CASSRPGQGWGTQYF. For the CDR3, the DNA is TGTGCCAGCAGTAGACCGGGACAGGGATGGGGGACCCAGTACTTC. The full variable domain, with the rest looked up from reference TRBV28 and TRBJ2-5, is DVKVTQSSRYLVKRTGEKVFLECVQDMDHENMFWYRQDPGLGLRLIYFSYDVKMKEKGDIPEGYSVSREKKERFSLILESASTNQTSMYLCASSRPGQGWGTQYFGPGTRLLVL.

The chain links TRBV27 to TRBJ2-7; unclear D gene. The germline V gene encodes CDR1 MNHEY and CDR2 SMNVEV (reference sequence). V lost 7 bases and J 4 bases, leaving 23 bases between the germline ends. The length of the CDR3 is 16 residues. The CDR3 region has the DNA TGTGCCAGCAAGATGGTACGAAGCGCCCAAGTATACGAGCAGTACTTC. Residues: CASKMVRSAQVYEQYF.

This clone was detected only a few times. The chain couples TRBV16 to TRBJ1-5; no firm D call. The CDR3 covers 13 residues. Germline-derived CDR1 and CDR2 are KGHSY and FQNENV. The V gene lost 2 bases and the J gene lost 3 bases, with 5 bases spanning the gap. The CDR3 protein is CASSQSPNQPQHF. The CDR3 region has the DNA TGTGCCAGCAGCCAAAGCCCCAATCAGCCCCAGCATTTT.

This rearrangement joins TRBV7-3 to TRBJ2-3; 8 bases agree with TRBD1. From germline, CDR1 is SGHTA and CDR2 FQGTGA. The CDR3 totals 14 residues. V gave up 4 bases and J gave up 2 bases; unmatched junction bases: 2. The CDR3 sequence is CASSWDRLTDTQYF. The DNA for the CDR3 is TGTGCCAGCAGCTGGGACAGGCTCACAGATACGCAGTATTTT.